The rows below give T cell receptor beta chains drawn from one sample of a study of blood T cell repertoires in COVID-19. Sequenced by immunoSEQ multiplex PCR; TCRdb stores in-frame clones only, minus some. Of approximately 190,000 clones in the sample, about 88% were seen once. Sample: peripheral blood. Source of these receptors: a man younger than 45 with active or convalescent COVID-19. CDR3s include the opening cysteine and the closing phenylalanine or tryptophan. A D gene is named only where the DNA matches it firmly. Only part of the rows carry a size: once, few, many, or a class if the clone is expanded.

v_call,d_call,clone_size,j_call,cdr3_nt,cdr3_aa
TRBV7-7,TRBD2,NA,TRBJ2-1,TGTGCTAGCAGCTTCGGACTAGCGCTAGAGCAGTTCTTC,CASSFGLALEQFF
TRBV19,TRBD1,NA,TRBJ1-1,TGTGCCAGTAGTACCCAGGGGGCGCCCACTGAAGCTTTCTTT,CASSTQGAPTEAFF
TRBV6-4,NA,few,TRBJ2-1,TGTGCCAGCAGTGCGGAGGGAACTCCCCAAGAGCAGTTCTTC,CASSAEGTPQEQFF
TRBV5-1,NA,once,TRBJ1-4,TGCGCCAGCAGCTCCGGCAGGGTTTCGGCAGGCGAAAAACTGTTTTTT,CASSSGRVSAGEKLFF
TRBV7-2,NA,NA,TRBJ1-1,TGTGCCAGCAGCCCTAAAAACACTGAAGCTTTCTTT,CASSPKNTEAFF
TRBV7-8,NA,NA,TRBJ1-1,TGTGCCAGCAGCCGTGTCGGGTCTGAAGCTTTCTTT,CASSRVGSEAFF
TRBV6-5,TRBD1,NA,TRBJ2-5,TGTGCCAGCAGTTACCGACAGGGCACGCTTGGGGAGACCCAGTACTTC,CASSYRQGTLGETQYF
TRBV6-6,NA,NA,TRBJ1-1,TGTGCCAGCAAGGAAGAACGGGGGATGGGGTTT,CASKEERGMGF
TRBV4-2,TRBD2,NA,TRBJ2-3,TGTGCCAGCAGCCAAGATCCATCGGCTAGCGGGGGGCCCGTCACAGATACGCAGTATTTT,CASSQDPSASGGPVTDTQYF
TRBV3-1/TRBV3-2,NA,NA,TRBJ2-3,TGTGCCAGCAGCCGTGGGGGGAGACGCACAGATACGCAGTATTTT,CASSRGGRRTDTQYF
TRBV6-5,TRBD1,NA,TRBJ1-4,TGTGCCAGCAGTTACTCGCCAGGGGGAGGAGAAAAACTGTTTTTT,CASSYSPGGGEKLFF
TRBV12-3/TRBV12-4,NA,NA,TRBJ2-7,TGTGCCAGCAGTTTGTCGGGAAGACTCGAGCAGTACTTC,CASSLSGRLEQYF
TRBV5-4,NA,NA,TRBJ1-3,TGTGCCAGCAGCATCGACAACATCGGAGGAAACACCATATATTTT,CASSIDNIGGNTIYF
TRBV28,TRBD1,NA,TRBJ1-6,TGTGCCAGCAGCGACAAGGGGGCGGGATCCCCCCTCCACTTT,CASSDKGAGSPLHF
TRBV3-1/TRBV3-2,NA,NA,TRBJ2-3,TGTGCCAGCAGCCACGACAGTTACACAGATACGCAGTATTTT,CASSHDSYTDTQYF
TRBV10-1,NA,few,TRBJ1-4,TGCGCCAGCAGTGACCCCCGCGCAACTAATGAAAAACTGTTTTTT,CASSDPRATNEKLFF
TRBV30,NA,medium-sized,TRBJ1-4,TGTGCCTGGGGGGACACAAATGAAAAACTGTTTTTT,CAWGDTNEKLFF
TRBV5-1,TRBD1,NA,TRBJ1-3,TGCGCCAGCAGCTCGACAGGGGATACTGGAAACACCATATATTTT,CASSSTGDTGNTIYF
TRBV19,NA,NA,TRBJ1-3,TGTGCCAGTACCACACAAGGACAATCTGGAAACACCATATATTTT,CASTTQGQSGNTIYF
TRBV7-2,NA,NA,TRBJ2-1,TGTGCCAGCAGCTTAGCGCGTACGGGGGTGGCAGAGCAGTTCTTC,CASSLARTGVAEQFF
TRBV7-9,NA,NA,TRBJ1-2,TGTGCCAGCAGCTTACCCTGGGGCGAGGATGGCTACACCTTC,CASSLPWGEDGYTF
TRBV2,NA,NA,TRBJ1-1,TGTGCCAGCAGTGGGGCGGGGTGGGGAGCTTTCTTT,CASSGAGWGAFF
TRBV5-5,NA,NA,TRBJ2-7,TGTGCCAGCAGCCTGGCAACTAGTTTGATCAAAGCCTACGAGCAGTACTTC,CASSLATSLIKAYEQYF
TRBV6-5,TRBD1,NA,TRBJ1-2,TGTGCCAGCATCGAGGGACAGGGGAGGGGCTATGGCTACACCTTC,CASIEGQGRGYGYTF
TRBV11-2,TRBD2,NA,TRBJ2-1,TGTGCCAGCAGCTTAGTGCGGGAGGCTAGGAATGAGCAGTTCTTC,CASSLVREARNEQFF
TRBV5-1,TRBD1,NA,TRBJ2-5,TGCGCCAGCAGCACATTGTCAGGGGGCGGAGAGACCCAGTACTTC,CASSTLSGGGETQYF
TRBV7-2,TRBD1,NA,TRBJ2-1,TGTGCCAGCAGCCCCCAGGGGGCCGCCTACGGTGAGCAGTTCTTC,CASSPQGAAYGEQFF
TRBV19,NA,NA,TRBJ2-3,TGTGCCAGTAGTATAGGGACAGGCACAGATACGCAGTATTTT,CASSIGTGTDTQYF
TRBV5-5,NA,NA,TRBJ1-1,TGTGCCAGCAGCTTTCGGGGGTTGAACACTGAAGCTTTCTTT,CASSFRGLNTEAFF
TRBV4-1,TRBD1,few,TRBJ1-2,TGCGCCAGCAGCCAAGATTTTGGGGACAGGGGATATGGCTACACCTTC,CASSQDFGDRGYGYTF
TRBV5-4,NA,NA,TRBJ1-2,TGTGCCAGCAGACCCAGAGGTGGACAGACTAACTATGGCTACACCTTC,CASRPRGGQTNYGYTF
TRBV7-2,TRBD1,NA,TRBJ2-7,TGTGCCAGCAGCTTAGATACAGGGGTACGCGAGCAGTACTTC,CASSLDTGVREQYF
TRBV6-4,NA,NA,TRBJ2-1,TGTGCCAGCAGTGACTCGGCGGCCGACTCCTACAATGAGCAGTTCTTC,CASSDSAADSYNEQFF
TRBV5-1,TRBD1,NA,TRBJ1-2,TGCGCCAGCAGCCGGACAGGGGGCGTCAACTATGGCTACACCTTC,CASSRTGGVNYGYTF
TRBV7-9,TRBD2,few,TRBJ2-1,TGTGCCAGCAGCCCGACTAGCGGGAGTTCCAATGAGCAGTTCTTC,CASSPTSGSSNEQFF
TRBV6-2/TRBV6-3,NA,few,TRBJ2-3,TGTGCCAGCAGTTACTCAGCGGGTTTCACAGATACGCAGTATTTT,CASSYSAGFTDTQYF
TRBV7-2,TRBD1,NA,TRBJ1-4,TGTGCCAGCAGCTCCGCCGGGACAGGGGGCTATGAAAAACTGTTTTTT,CASSSAGTGGYEKLFF
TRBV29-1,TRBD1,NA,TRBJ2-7,TGCAGCGTTCGACAGGGGGTGGACGAGCAGTACTTC,CSVRQGVDEQYF
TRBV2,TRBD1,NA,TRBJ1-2,TGTGCCAGCACCGAACAGGGGATGGCCGGCTACACCTTC,CASTEQGMAGYTF
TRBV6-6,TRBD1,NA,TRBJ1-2,TGTGCCAGCAGGAACAGGGGGGAGGGCTACACCTTC,CASRNRGEGYTF
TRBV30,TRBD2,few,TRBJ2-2,TGTGCCTGGAGCCAGAAACTAGCGGGAGGGTGGGGCACCGGGGAGCTGTTTTTT,CAWSQKLAGGWGTGELFF
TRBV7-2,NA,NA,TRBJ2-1,TGTGCCAGCAGCAGGAGCATCTCCTACAATGAGCAGTTCTTC,CASSRSISYNEQFF
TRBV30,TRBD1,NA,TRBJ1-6,TGTGCCTGGGGGGGACAGGGCCCCAATAATTCACCCCTCCACTTT,CAWGGQGPNNSPLHF
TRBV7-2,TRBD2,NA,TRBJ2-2,TGTGCCAGCAGCTTAAGCCCTTCCCGTAGCGGGAGACTCACCGGGGAGCTGTTTTTT,CASSLSPSRSGRLTGELFF
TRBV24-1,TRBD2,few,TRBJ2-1,TGTGCCACCAAGAGCGGGAACTACAATGAGCAGTTCTTC,CATKSGNYNEQFF
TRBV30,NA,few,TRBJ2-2,TGTGCCTGGAGGCAGACAGAAACCGGGGAGCTGTTTTTT,CAWRQTETGELFF
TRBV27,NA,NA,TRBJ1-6,TGTGCCAGCACCGTCCCGAATTCACCCCTCCACTTT,CASTVPNSPLHF
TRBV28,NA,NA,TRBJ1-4,TGTGCCAGCAGTTTGGGGGGGAGGACTAATGAAAAACTGTTTTTT,CASSLGGRTNEKLFF
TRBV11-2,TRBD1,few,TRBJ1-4,TGTGCCAGCCATCAGGGGGCAACTAATGAAAAACTGTTTTTT,CASHQGATNEKLFF
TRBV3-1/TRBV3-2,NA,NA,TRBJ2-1,TGTGCCAGCAGTTCAGGCTACAATGAGCAGTTCTTC,CASSSGYNEQFF